The 8 T cell receptor beta chains in this list originate from one sample, sequenced in a study of cytomegalovirus exposure and HLA in healthy donors. PCR involved 60 Vbeta and 13 Jbeta primers. This table comes from immunoSEQ multiplex PCR, and its TCRdb copy is limited to in-frame clones, with some not included. The sample holds 150,000 to 200,000 clones, roughly 67% seen once. Sequenced input: PBMCs. Every receptor here comes from a woman aged 18-29 years in good health and CMV-seropositive.

The chain links TRBV6-5 to TRBJ2-5; 7 bases fit TRBD2. Germline lookup yields CDR1 MNHEY and CDR2 SVGAGI. The CDR3 extends over 11 amino acids. The junction had 3 bases not matched to a gene; V was cut back by 10 bases and J by 4 bases. The CDR3 reads CATGRGETQYF. The CDR3 nucleotides read TGTGCCACAGGGAGGGGAGAGACCCAGTACTTC.

Comments on this clone: This CDR3 is missing its conserved last phenylalanine or tryptophan, likely due to a read error. The limits of the CDR3 on the DNA are not certain, so only TCRdb's listed CDR3 is given. V gene TRBV3-1 (or the pseudogene TRBV3-2) combines with J gene TRBJ2-7; the D call TRBD1 from the table was never checked on the DNA. Germline loops: CDR1 LGHDT, CDR2 YNNKEL (reference sequence). The CDR3 has 8 amino acids, counting both end residues. The chain's CDR3 is CASSQGGR.

This clone came up a few times. The chain couples TRBV2 to TRBJ2-7, with unresolved D. The CDR3 sequence is 11 residues long. Germline assignment: CDR1 SNHLY and CDR2 FYNNEI. V was cut by 10 bases and J by 1 base, with 8 bases left in between. The CDR3 reads CATIRSYEQYF. The CDR3 coding sequence is TGTGCCACCATCAGGTCCTACGAGCAGTACTTC.

This sequence joins TRBV6-6 and TRBJ2-3, with 10 nucleotides matching TRBD1. CDR1 and CDR2 (germline): MNHNY, SVGAGI (reference sequence). The V segment lost 6 bases and the J segment 6 bases; nucleotides outside the gene matches: 6. The CDR3 runs to 14 residues. The CDR3 DNA reads as TGTGCCAGCAGAGAGACAGGGGGCTCGGATACGCAGTATTTT. Translating it yields CASRETGGSDTQYF.

DNA for the CDR3: TGTGCCAGCAGTTCGGGGACACGCACCGGGGAGCTGTTTTTT. It is translated as CASSSGTRTGELFF. The chain links TRBV28 to TRBJ2-2; D is perhaps TRBD1 (6 bases). There are 14 residues in the CDR3. The germline V gene encodes CDR1 MDHEN and CDR2 SYDVKM. V lost 4 bases and J 4 bases, leaving 10 bases between the germline ends.

The gene calls are TRBV7-9 and TRBJ2-5; possibly TRBD2 for D (6 bases). Trimming removed 2 bases from V and 5 bases from J, with 12 bases in between. Germline lookup yields CDR1 SEHNR and CDR2 FQNEAQ (reference sequence). The CDR3 is made up of 14 amino acids. CDR3 nucleotides: TGTGCCAGCAGCTTATTGGGAGGAGGGGAGACCCAGTACTTC. Protein product: CASSLLGGGETQYF.

The chain carries TRBV5-1 and TRBJ2-7; 7 bases agree with TRBD1. Germline CDR1 reads SGHRS; CDR2 reads YFSETQ. Losses at the gene ends were 7 bases for V and 5 bases for J; bases not matched to a gene: 12. The CDR3 contains 14 residues. The CDR3 here is CASSTLQGNHEQYF. The DNA for the CDR3 is TGCGCCAGCTCGACACTACAGGGGAACCACGAGCAGTACTTC.

This clone was seen once. The rearrangement joins TRBV2 to TRBJ2-2; a possible D gene is TRBD2 (7 bases). Trimming removed 6 bases from V and 4 bases from J, with 15 bases in between. The germline gives CDR1 SNHLY, CDR2 FYNNEI. The CDR3 runs 15 residues. CDR3 residues: CASRGRAGATGELFF. CDR3 coding DNA: TGTGCCAGCAGGGGGCGGGCGGGGGCCACCGGGGAGCTGTTTTTT.